Listed below are T cell receptor beta chains from one sample, sequenced in a study of cytomegalovirus exposure and HLA in healthy donors. Sequenced by immunoSEQ multiplex PCR; TCRdb stores in-frame clones only, minus some. The repertoire holds approximately 86,000 clones, with about two thirds as singletons. The sequencing input was PBMCs. Receptors were obtained from a man aged 55 to 70 in good health and CMV-seronegative. Each CDR3 is given with its conserved first and last residue. D genes are given only for firm matches. Part of the rows lack a size; the others show once, few, many or a class for expanded clones.

v_gene: TRBV2
j_gene: TRBJ2-5
abundance: once
d_gene: TRBD1
CDR3nt: TGTGCCAGCAGCGCTAGGACAGGGAGGCAAGAGACCCAGTACTTC
CDR3aa: CASSARTGRQETQYF

v_gene: TRBV6-1
j_gene: TRBJ2-3
abundance: few
d_gene: NA
CDR3nt: TGTGCCAGCAGTGATCAGGGGAGTCAGGGCACAGATACGCAGTATTTT
CDR3aa: CASSDQGSQGTDTQYF

v_gene: TRBV19
j_gene: TRBJ2-5
abundance: NA
d_gene: TRBD1
CDR3nt: TGTGCCAGTAGTCAGGGGGCAGAGACCCAGTACTTC
CDR3aa: CASSQGAETQYF

v_gene: TRBV6-5
j_gene: TRBJ2-7
abundance: NA
d_gene: NA
CDR3nt: TGTGCCAGCAGTTACGGGCATGGAGGGAACGAGCAGTACTTC
CDR3aa: CASSYGHGGNEQYF

v_gene: TRBV7-9
j_gene: TRBJ1-4
abundance: NA
d_gene: TRBD1
CDR3nt: TGTGCCAGCAGGCCCAACCGGGACAGGAAGAGGAGCGATGAAAAACTGTTTTTT
CDR3aa: CASRPNRDRKRSDEKLFF

v_gene: TRBV28
j_gene: TRBJ2-3
abundance: NA
d_gene: NA
CDR3nt: TGTGCCAGCAGGCCAGGCGGGGTTGATACGCAGTATTTT
CDR3aa: CASRPGGVDTQYF

v_gene: TRBV27
j_gene: TRBJ1-5
abundance: NA
d_gene: NA
CDR3nt: TGTGCCACAGCAGGCCACAGAGACAATCAGCCCCAGCATTTT
CDR3aa: CATAGHRDNQPQHF

v_gene: TRBV29-1
j_gene: TRBJ1-1
abundance: NA
d_gene: NA
CDR3nt: TGCAGCGTTGGGGGGGAGACTGAAGCTTTCTTT
CDR3aa: CSVGGETEAFF

v_gene: TRBV29-1
j_gene: TRBJ2-7
abundance: NA
d_gene: NA
CDR3nt: TGCAGCGCTCACCATGGCGGCGAGCAGTACTTC
CDR3aa: CSAHHGGEQYF

v_gene: TRBV5-1
j_gene: TRBJ1-1
abundance: NA
d_gene: NA
CDR3nt: TGCGCCAGCAGCTTGACCTCTCCAGCTGAAGCTTTCTTT
CDR3aa: CASSLTSPAEAFF

v_gene: TRBV7-9
j_gene: TRBJ2-2
abundance: NA
d_gene: TRBD1
CDR3nt: TGTGCCAGCAGCCTCGGGACAGGGAGAAGGGGGGAGCTGTTTTTT
CDR3aa: CASSLGTGRRGELFF

v_gene: TRBV9
j_gene: TRBJ1-2
abundance: NA
d_gene: NA
CDR3nt: TGTGCCAGCAGCGTAGGACGGGACTATGGCTACACCTTC
CDR3aa: CASSVGRDYGYTF

v_gene: TRBV7-8
j_gene: TRBJ2-1
abundance: NA
d_gene: TRBD2
CDR3nt: TGTGCCAGCAGCTTTGCGGGAGGATACTACAATGAGCAGTTCTTC
CDR3aa: CASSFAGGYYNEQFF

v_gene: TRBV5-4
j_gene: TRBJ1-2
abundance: NA
d_gene: NA
CDR3nt: TGTGCCAGCAGCTTGCCCAACAGCTATGGCTACACCTTC
CDR3aa: CASSLPNSYGYTF

v_gene: TRBV7-8
j_gene: TRBJ2-3
abundance: NA
d_gene: NA
CDR3nt: TGTGCCACTGCGGTGGGGGCCCGCACAGATACGCAGTATTTT
CDR3aa: CATAVGARTDTQYF

v_gene: TRBV29-1
j_gene: TRBJ1-2
abundance: once
d_gene: TRBD1
CDR3nt: TGCAGCGTTGAGACAGAGAACAGGGGTTGGGGTGGCTACACCTTC
CDR3aa: CSVETENRGWGGYTF

v_gene: TRBV7-2
j_gene: TRBJ2-7
abundance: NA
d_gene: TRBD2
CDR3nt: TGTGCCAGCAGCTCTGGACTAGCGAACTACGAGCAGTACTTC
CDR3aa: CASSSGLANYEQYF

v_gene: TRBV11-3
j_gene: TRBJ1-1
abundance: NA
d_gene: NA
CDR3nt: TGTGCCAGCAGCTTAGCAGGGGCAAACACTGAAGCTTTCTTT
CDR3aa: CASSLAGANTEAFF

v_gene: TRBV28
j_gene: TRBJ2-1
abundance: NA
d_gene: NA
CDR3nt: TGTGCCAGCAGTTTATACGGTGGTGAGCAGTTCTTC
CDR3aa: CASSLYGGEQFF

v_gene: TRBV7-6
j_gene: TRBJ1-2
abundance: NA
d_gene: NA
CDR3nt: TGTGCCAGCAGCTCACCGGGAGGAGGCTACACCTTC
CDR3aa: CASSSPGGGYTF

v_gene: TRBV6-1
j_gene: TRBJ2-2
abundance: few
d_gene: TRBD2
CDR3nt: TGTGCCACTCTCGCGGGGGAGCGTAACACCGGGGAGCTGTTTTTT
CDR3aa: CATLAGERNTGELFF

v_gene: TRBV29-1
j_gene: TRBJ1-1
abundance: few
d_gene: TRBD1
CDR3nt: TGCAGCGTCCGGGACAGCGCAACCGAAGCTTTCTTT
CDR3aa: CSVRDSATEAFF

v_gene: TRBV12-5
j_gene: TRBJ2-2
abundance: NA
d_gene: NA
CDR3nt: TGTGCTAGTGCCTTGGAGGGGGCAGGCGGGGAGCTGTTTTTT
CDR3aa: CASALEGAGGELFF

v_gene: TRBV4-3
j_gene: TRBJ1-5
abundance: NA
d_gene: NA
CDR3nt: TGCGCCAGCAGCCAAGTGCAGGGTGATCAGCCCCAGCATTTT
CDR3aa: CASSQVQGDQPQHF

v_gene: TRBV5-1
j_gene: TRBJ1-1
abundance: NA
d_gene: NA
CDR3nt: TGCGCCAGCAGCTTGGGGGGGGGCACTGAAGCTTTCTTT
CDR3aa: CASSLGGGTEAFF

v_gene: TRBV6-6
j_gene: TRBJ1-1
abundance: few
d_gene: TRBD1
CDR3nt: TGTGCCAGCAGTTACTCGACAGGGGGCGCTTTCTTT
CDR3aa: CASSYSTGGAFF

v_gene: TRBV5-1
j_gene: TRBJ2-1
abundance: few
d_gene: NA
CDR3nt: TGCGCCAGCAGCTCCCCCGGGGGCAATGAGCAGTTCTTC
CDR3aa: CASSSPGGNEQFF

v_gene: TRBV2
j_gene: TRBJ2-2
abundance: NA
d_gene: NA
CDR3nt: TGTGCCAGCAGTGAAACAGCGAGGGTCGGTGGCGGGGAGCTGTTTTTT
CDR3aa: CASSETARVGGGELFF

v_gene: TRBV7-2
j_gene: TRBJ2-5
abundance: few
d_gene: TRBD2
CDR3nt: TGTGCCAGCAGCTTAGTCGGGGGGCAAGAGACCCAGTACTTC
CDR3aa: CASSLVGGQETQYF

v_gene: TRBV6-1
j_gene: TRBJ2-7
abundance: few
d_gene: NA
CDR3nt: TGTGCCAGCAGTGAATCGGGTTCCCAACTGAGCACGCTGTACTTC
CDR3aa: CASSESGSQLSTLYF

v_gene: TRBV13
j_gene: TRBJ2-1
abundance: NA
d_gene: NA
CDR3nt: TGTGCCAGCAGCCCGGAACGGGATGACAATGAGCAGTTCTTC
CDR3aa: CASSPERDDNEQFF

v_gene: TRBV5-4
j_gene: TRBJ1-6
abundance: NA
d_gene: NA
CDR3nt: TGTGCCAGCAGAACTACATCGGTCGGAGCCTATAATTCACCCCTCCACTTT
CDR3aa: CASRTTSVGAYNSPLHF

v_gene: TRBV5-4
j_gene: TRBJ2-7
abundance: NA
d_gene: TRBD1
CDR3nt: TGTGCCAGCAGCCAACAGGGGCCGTCAAACGAGCAGTACTTC
CDR3aa: CASSQQGPSNEQYF

v_gene: TRBV6-5
j_gene: TRBJ1-1
abundance: NA
d_gene: NA
CDR3nt: TGTGCCAGCAGTTACGCCCCAGGGTCGAACACTGAAGCTTTCTTT
CDR3aa: CASSYAPGSNTEAFF

v_gene: TRBV19
j_gene: TRBJ1-2
abundance: NA
d_gene: TRBD1
CDR3nt: TGTGCCAGTAGTATAGATCCGGCTGGGTCGGGACAGCTTAACTATGGCTACACCTTC
CDR3aa: CASSIDPAGSGQLNYGYTF

v_gene: TRBV7-6
j_gene: TRBJ2-2
abundance: few
d_gene: TRBD1
CDR3nt: TGTGCCAGCAGCTCCACACCAGGGGGCGCGAACACCGGGGAGCTGTTTTTT
CDR3aa: CASSSTPGGANTGELFF

v_gene: TRBV10-3
j_gene: TRBJ2-6
abundance: NA
d_gene: NA
CDR3nt: TGTGCCATCAGTCCCTCTCTAGGCTCTCTGGATGGGGCCAACGTCCTGACTTTC
CDR3aa: CAISPSLGSLDGANVLTF

v_gene: TRBV28
j_gene: TRBJ1-2
abundance: NA
d_gene: NA
CDR3nt: TGTGCCAGCAGTTCCCGGACTTATGGCTACACCTTC
CDR3aa: CASSSRTYGYTF

v_gene: TRBV11-3
j_gene: TRBJ2-2
abundance: NA
d_gene: NA
CDR3nt: TGTGCCAGCAGCGGTCGACAGGGACTCACCGGGGAGCTGTTTTTT
CDR3aa: CASSGRQGLTGELFF

v_gene: TRBV6-5
j_gene: TRBJ2-2
abundance: NA
d_gene: TRBD2
CDR3nt: TGTGCCAGCAGTTATCAGAGCGGGGGGGCCGGCCGGGAGCTGTTTTTT
CDR3aa: CASSYQSGGAGRELFF

v_gene: TRBV27
j_gene: TRBJ2-7
abundance: NA
d_gene: TRBD1
CDR3nt: TGTGCCAGCAGCGGGACAGTCTACGAGCAGTACTTC
CDR3aa: CASSGTVYEQYF

v_gene: TRBV6-5
j_gene: TRBJ2-5
abundance: NA
d_gene: TRBD2
CDR3nt: TGTGCCAGCAGGACTAGCGGGGGGGAGACCCAGTACTTC
CDR3aa: CASRTSGGETQYF

v_gene: TRBV7-8
j_gene: TRBJ2-5
abundance: NA
d_gene: TRBD2
CDR3nt: TGTGCCAGCAGCTTCGGGGGGTTAGAGACCCAGTACTTC
CDR3aa: CASSFGGLETQYF

v_gene: TRBV28
j_gene: TRBJ2-4
abundance: NA
d_gene: TRBD1
CDR3nt: TGTGCCAGCAGGGGAACAGGGGGCGACATTCAGTACTTC
CDR3aa: CASRGTGGDIQYF

v_gene: TRBV5-1
j_gene: TRBJ2-3
abundance: NA
d_gene: NA
CDR3nt: TGCGCCAGCAGCACTATAGAAGGCACAGATACGCAGTATTTT
CDR3aa: CASSTIEGTDTQYF

v_gene: TRBV29-1
j_gene: TRBJ1-5
abundance: NA
d_gene: NA
CDR3nt: TGCAGCGTTGGGAGCTCCGGTCAGCCCCAGCATTTT
CDR3aa: CSVGSSGQPQHF

v_gene: TRBV4-2
j_gene: TRBJ2-5
abundance: few
d_gene: NA
CDR3nt: TGTGCCAGCAGCCAATCGACCGGGGAGACCCAGTACTTC
CDR3aa: CASSQSTGETQYF

v_gene: TRBV7-2
j_gene: TRBJ2-1
abundance: few
d_gene: TRBD2
CDR3nt: TGTGCCAGCAGCCTAGGACTAGATAGCTCCTACAATGAGCAGTTCTTC
CDR3aa: CASSLGLDSSYNEQFF

v_gene: TRBV4-2
j_gene: TRBJ2-7
abundance: few
d_gene: TRBD1
CDR3nt: TGTGCCAGCAGCCAATTTTTAAGGTCAGGGGGCCTCTACGAGCAGTACTTC
CDR3aa: CASSQFLRSGGLYEQYF

v_gene: TRBV9
j_gene: TRBJ2-5
abundance: NA
d_gene: NA
CDR3nt: TGTGCCAGCAGCGTAGAATCGGTATGGGGGGAAGAAGGGACCCAGTACTTC
CDR3aa: CASSVESVWGEEGTQYF

v_gene: TRBV28
j_gene: TRBJ2-2
abundance: NA
d_gene: NA
CDR3nt: TGTGCCAGCAGTTCCCCCCACGGCAGGGGACTAACCGGGGAGCTGTTTTTT
CDR3aa: CASSSPHGRGLTGELFF

v_gene: TRBV7-9
j_gene: TRBJ2-1
abundance: few
d_gene: NA
CDR3nt: TGTGCCAGCAGCGCCCCTGGCTGGACAGACAATGAGCAGTTCTTC
CDR3aa: CASSAPGWTDNEQFF